Reported below is one T cell receptor beta chain. Here immunoSEQ multiplex PCR was the method, and the copy in TCRdb shows in-frame clones only, minus some. This sample has over 100,000 clones; over 75% occur once, and the top ten carry about a tenth. This specimen belongs to a study of blood T cell repertoires in COVID-19. The CDR3 spans 16 residues. The V and J ends lost 5 bases and 4 bases, in that order; junction bases with no gene match: 13. Germline V gene data show CDR1 as SEHNR and CDR2 as FQNEAQ (reference sequence). Sequenced: peripheral blood. V gene TRBV7-9 combines with J gene TRBJ2-7, with 8 nucleotides matching TRBD2. The TCR comes from a man older than 75 with acute or convalescent COVID-19. CDR3 in DNA: TGTGCCAGCAGCCGCCGGGGAAGCGGGAGTATGTACGAGCAGTACTTC. Its translation: CASSRRGSGSMYEQYF. Using reference TRBV7-9 and TRBJ2-7 for the parts outside the CDR3, the full variable domain is DTGVSQNPRHKITKRGQNVTFRCDPISEHNRLYWYRQTLGQGPEFLTYFQNEAQLEKSRLLSDRFSAERPKGSFSTLEIQRTEQGDSAMYLCASSRRGSGSMYEQYFGPGTRLTVT.